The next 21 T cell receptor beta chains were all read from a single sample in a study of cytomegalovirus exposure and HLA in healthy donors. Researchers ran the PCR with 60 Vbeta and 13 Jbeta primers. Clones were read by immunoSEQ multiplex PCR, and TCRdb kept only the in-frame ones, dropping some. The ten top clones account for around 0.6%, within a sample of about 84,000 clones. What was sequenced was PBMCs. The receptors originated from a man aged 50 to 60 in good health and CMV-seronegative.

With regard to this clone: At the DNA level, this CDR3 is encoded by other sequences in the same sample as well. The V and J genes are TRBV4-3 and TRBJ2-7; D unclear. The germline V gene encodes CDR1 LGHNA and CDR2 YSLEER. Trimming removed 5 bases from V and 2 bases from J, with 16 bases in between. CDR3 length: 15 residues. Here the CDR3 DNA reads TGCGCCAGCAGCTCCTACGCAGGCCTGACCTACGAGCAGTACTTC. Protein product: CASSSYAGLTYEQYF.

The CDR3 nucleotides are TGTGCCAGCTCACAACCGGGACTAGCGAAACAAGAGACCCAGTACTTC. Translated, it gives CASSQPGLAKQETQYF. This chain connects TRBV18 to TRBJ2-5, with 10 nucleotides matching TRBD2. Looked up from germline, CDR1 is KGHSH and CDR2 is LQKENI. This CDR3 spans 16 amino acids. Trimming at V came to 4 bases and at J to 2 bases, leaving 7 bases not matched to a gene. Together with reference TRBV18 and TRBJ2-5, the CDR3 gives the full variable domain: NAGVMQNPRHLVRRRGQEARLRCSPMKGHSHVYWYRQLPEEGLKFMVYLQKENIIDESGMPKERFSAEFPKEGPSILRIQQVVRGDSAAYFCASSQPGLAKQETQYFGPGTRLLVL.

The CDR3 protein is CASSSLNSGPGETQYF. CDR3 DNA sequence: TGTGCCAGCAGTTCGCTGAACTCCGGGCCGGGGGAGACCCAGTACTTC. The chain recombines TRBV28 with TRBJ2-5; D might be TRBD2 (5 bases). This CDR3 is 16 amino acids long. V dropped 4 bases and J dropped 5 bases, with 20 bases sitting between them. In germline, CDR1 is MDHEN, CDR2 SYDVKM.

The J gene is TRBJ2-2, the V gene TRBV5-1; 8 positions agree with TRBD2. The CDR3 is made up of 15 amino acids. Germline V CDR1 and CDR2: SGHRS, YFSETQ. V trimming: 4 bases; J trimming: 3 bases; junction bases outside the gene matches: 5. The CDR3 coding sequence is TGCGCCAGCAGCCTGAGCGGGGGTGACACCGGGGAGCTGTTTTTT. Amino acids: CASSLSGGDTGELFF.

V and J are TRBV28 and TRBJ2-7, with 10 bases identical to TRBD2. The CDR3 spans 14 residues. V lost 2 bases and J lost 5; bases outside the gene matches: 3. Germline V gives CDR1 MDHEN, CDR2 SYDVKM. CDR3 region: CASSLGLAGDEQYF. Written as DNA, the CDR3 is TGTGCCAGCAGTTTAGGGCTAGCGGGGGACGAGCAGTACTTC. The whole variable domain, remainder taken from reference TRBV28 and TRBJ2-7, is DVKVTQSSRYLVKRTGEKVFLECVQDMDHENMFWYRQDPGLGLRLIYFSYDVKMKEKGDIPEGYSVSREKKERFSLILESASTNQTSMYLCASSLGLAGDEQYFGPGTRLTVT.

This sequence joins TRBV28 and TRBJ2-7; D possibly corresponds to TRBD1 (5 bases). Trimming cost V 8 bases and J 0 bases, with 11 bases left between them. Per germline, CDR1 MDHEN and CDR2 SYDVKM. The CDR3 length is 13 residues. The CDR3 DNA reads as TGTGCCAGCGGACATCCGAGCTCCTACGAGCAGTACTTC. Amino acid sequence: CASGHPSSYEQYF. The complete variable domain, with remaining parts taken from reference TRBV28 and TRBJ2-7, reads DVKVTQSSRYLVKRTGEKVFLECVQDMDHENMFWYRQDPGLGLRLIYFSYDVKMKEKGDIPEGYSVSREKKERFSLILESASTNQTSMYLCASGHPSSYEQYFGPGTRLTVT.

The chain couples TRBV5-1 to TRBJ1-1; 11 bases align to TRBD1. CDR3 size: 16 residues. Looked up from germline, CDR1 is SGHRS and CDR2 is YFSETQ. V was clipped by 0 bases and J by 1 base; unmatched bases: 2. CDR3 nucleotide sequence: TGCGCCAGCAGCTTGGGGACAGGGGGCGCGAACACTGAAGCTTTCTTT. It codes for CASSLGTGGANTEAFF. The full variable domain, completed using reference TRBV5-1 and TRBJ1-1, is KAGVTQTPRYLIKTRGQQVTLSCSPISGHRSVSWYQQTPGQGLQFLFEYFSETQRNKGNFPGRFSGRQFSNSRSEMNVSTLELGDSALYLCASSLGTGGANTEAFFGQGTRLTVV.

This CDR3 reads CSATGGADYGYTF. In nucleotides, the CDR3 is TGCAGCGCCACAGGGGGCGCTGACTATGGCTACACCTTC. The rearrangement uses TRBV29-1 and TRBJ1-2; 9 positions match TRBD1. Looked up from germline, CDR1 is SQVTM and CDR2 is ANQGSEA. The V and J ends lost 7 bases and 3 bases, in that order; junction bases with no gene match: 6. The CDR3 contains 13 residues.

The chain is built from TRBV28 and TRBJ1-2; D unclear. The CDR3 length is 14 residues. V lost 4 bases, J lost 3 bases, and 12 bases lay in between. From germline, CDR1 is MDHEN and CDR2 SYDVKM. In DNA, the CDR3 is TGTGCCAGCAGTTCCCCCGGAGGATACTATGGCTACACCTTC. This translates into CASSSPGGYYGYTF.

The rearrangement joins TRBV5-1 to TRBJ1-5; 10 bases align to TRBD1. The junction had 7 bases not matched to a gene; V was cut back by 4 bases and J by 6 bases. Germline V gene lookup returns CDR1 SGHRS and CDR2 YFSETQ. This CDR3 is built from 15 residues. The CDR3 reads CASSPGQGYGQPQHF. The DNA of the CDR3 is TGCGCCAGCAGCCCGGGACAGGGGTACGGTCAGCCCCAGCATTTT.

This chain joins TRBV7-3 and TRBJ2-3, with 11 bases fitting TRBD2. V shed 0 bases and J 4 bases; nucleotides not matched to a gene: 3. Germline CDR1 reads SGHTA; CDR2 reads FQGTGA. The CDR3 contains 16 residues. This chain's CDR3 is CASSLTLAGEADTQYF. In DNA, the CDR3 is TGTGCCAGCAGCTTAACACTAGCGGGGGAAGCAGATACGCAGTATTTT.

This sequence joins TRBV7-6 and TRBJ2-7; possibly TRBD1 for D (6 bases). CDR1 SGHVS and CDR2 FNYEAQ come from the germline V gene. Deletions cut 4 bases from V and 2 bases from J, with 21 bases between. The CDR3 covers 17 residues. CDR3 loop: CASSSSIRDIPTYEQYF. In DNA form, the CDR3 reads TGTGCCAGCAGCTCCTCGATCCGGGACATACCCACCTACGAGCAGTACTTC.

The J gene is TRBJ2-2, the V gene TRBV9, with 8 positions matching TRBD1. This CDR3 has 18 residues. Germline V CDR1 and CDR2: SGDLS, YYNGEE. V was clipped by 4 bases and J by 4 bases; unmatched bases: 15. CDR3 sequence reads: CASSPKTGAFGSTGELFF. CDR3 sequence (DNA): TGTGCCAGCAGCCCAAAGACAGGGGCGTTCGGTAGCACCGGGGAGCTGTTTTTT.

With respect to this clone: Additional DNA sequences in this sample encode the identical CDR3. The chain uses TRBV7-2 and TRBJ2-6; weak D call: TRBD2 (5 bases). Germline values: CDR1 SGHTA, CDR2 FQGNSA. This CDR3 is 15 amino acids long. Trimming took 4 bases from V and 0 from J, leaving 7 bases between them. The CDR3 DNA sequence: TGTGCCAGCAGCTCCCGGGGCTCTGGGGCCAACGTCCTGACTTTC. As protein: CASSSRGSGANVLTF.

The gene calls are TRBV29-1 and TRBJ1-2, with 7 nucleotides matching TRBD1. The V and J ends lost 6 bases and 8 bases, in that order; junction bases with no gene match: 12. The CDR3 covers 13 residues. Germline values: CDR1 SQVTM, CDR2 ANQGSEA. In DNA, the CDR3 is TGCAGCGTCCCGATCAGGGGGGCGCGAGGCTACACCTTC. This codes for CSVPIRGARGYTF.

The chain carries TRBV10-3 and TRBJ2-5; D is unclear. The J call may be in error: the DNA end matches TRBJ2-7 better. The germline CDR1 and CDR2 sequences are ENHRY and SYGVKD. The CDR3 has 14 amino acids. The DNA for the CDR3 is TGTGCCATCAGTGAGGGCCGACTCTCCTACGAGCAGTACTTC. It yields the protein CAISEGRLSYEQYF.

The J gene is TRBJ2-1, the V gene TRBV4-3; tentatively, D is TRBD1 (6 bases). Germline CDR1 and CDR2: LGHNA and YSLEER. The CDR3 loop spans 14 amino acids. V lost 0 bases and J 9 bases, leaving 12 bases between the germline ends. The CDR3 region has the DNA TGCGCCAGCAGCCAAGAACAGGGATTGGGTGAGCAGTTCTTC. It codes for CASSQEQGLGEQFF.

This CDR3 reads CASSYEAPTNTQYF. CDR3 sequence (DNA): TGTGCCAGCAGTTACGAAGCGCCCACTAATACGCAGTATTTT. V and J are TRBV6-6 and TRBJ2-3; D gene ambiguous. Germline CDR1 is MNHNY and CDR2 is SVGAGI (reference sequence). V lost 2 bases, J lost 7 bases, and 13 bases lay in between. The CDR3 is 14 residues long.

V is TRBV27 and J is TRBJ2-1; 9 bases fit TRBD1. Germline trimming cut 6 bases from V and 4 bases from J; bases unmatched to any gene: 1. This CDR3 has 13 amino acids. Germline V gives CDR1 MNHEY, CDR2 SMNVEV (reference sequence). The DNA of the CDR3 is TGTGCCAGCAGGACAGGGGGTTACAATGAGCAGTTCTTC. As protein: CASRTGGYNEQFF.

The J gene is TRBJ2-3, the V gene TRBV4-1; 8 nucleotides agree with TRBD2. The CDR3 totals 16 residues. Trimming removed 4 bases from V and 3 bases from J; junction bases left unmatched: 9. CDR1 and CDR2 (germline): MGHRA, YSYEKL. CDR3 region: CASSPPATGGTDTQYF. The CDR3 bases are TGCGCCAGCAGCCCCCCCGCCACGGGGGGGACAGATACGCAGTATTTT.

DNA of the CDR3: TGTGCCAGCAGCTCGGGACCCCCACGGCGGGAGGCCCAGTACTTC. Translation: CASSSGPPRREAQYF. The V call is TRBV5-4, the J call TRBJ2-5, with 8 bases that match TRBD2. V lost 3 bases, J lost 9 bases, and 13 bases stayed unmatched. Germline CDR1 is SGHNT and CDR2 is YYREEE (reference sequence). The CDR3 is 15 residues long.